A single sample gave rise to the 32 T cell receptor beta chains below, sequenced in a study of cytomegalovirus exposure and HLA in healthy donors. The primer mix had 60 Vbeta and 13 Jbeta primers. Measured with immunoSEQ multiplex PCR; TCRdb has only the in-frame clones, and not every one. There are 75,000 to 90,000 clones in the sample; over 9% occur only once, and about 25% lies in the top ten. What was sequenced was PBMCs. Receptors originate from a man aged 55 to 69 in good health and CMV-seropositive.

The J gene is TRBJ1-2, the V gene TRBV7-2; TRBD1 matches 10 bases. Germline lookup yields CDR1 SGHTA and CDR2 FQGNSA. The CDR3 runs 15 residues. V was pared by 0 bases and J by 5 bases, with 3 bases of the junction left unmatched. The CDR3 nucleotides are TGTGCCAGCAGCTTAGCTGGGGGACAGGGGTATGGCTACACCTTC. Translated: CASSLAGGQGYGYTF. Looking up the rest from reference TRBV7-2 and TRBJ1-2 gives the full variable domain: GAGVSQSPSNKVTEKGKDVELRCDPISGHTALYWYRQSLGQGLEFLIYFQGNSAPDKSGLPSDRFSAERTGGSVSTLTIQRTQQEDSAVYLCASSLAGGQGYGYTFGSGTRLTVV.

This clone was detected only a few times. This chain uses TRBV5-1 with TRBJ2-7; TRBD1 is a possible D gene (5 bases). Looked up from germline, CDR1 is SGHRS and CDR2 is YFSETQ. The V and J ends lost 1 base and 1 base respectively, with 12 bases between them. The CDR3 sequence is 15 residues long. The CDR3 DNA sequence: TGCGCCAGCAGCTTGTTTTCAGGGCCTTCCTACGAGCAGTACTTC. Its translation: CASSLFSGPSYEQYF.

This clone was recorded a few times. CDR3 amino acids: CASSLAGGWGLAGTDTQYF. Here the CDR3 DNA reads TGTGCCAGCAGCTTGGCAGGAGGATGGGGACTAGCGGGCACAGATACGCAGTATTTT. V is TRBV5-5 and J is TRBJ2-3; the match to TRBD2 covers 11 bases. V shed 0 bases, J shed 1 base, and the junction held 10 bases outside the gene matches. CDR3 length: 19 residues. Germline CDR1 reads SGHKS; CDR2 reads YYEKEE (reference sequence). Using reference TRBV5-5 and TRBJ2-3 for the parts outside the CDR3, the full variable domain is DAGVTQSPTHLIKTRGQQVTLRCSPISGHKSVSWYQQVLGQGPQFIFQYYEKEERGRGNFPDRFSARQFPNYSSELNVNALLLGDSALYLCASSLAGGWGLAGTDTQYFGPGTRLTVL.

The chain is built from TRBV19 and TRBJ2-7; 11 nucleotides line up with TRBD1. V lost 10 bases, J lost 3 bases, and 5 bases stayed unmatched. The CDR3 loop spans 13 amino acids. Germline V gene data show CDR1 as LNHDA and CDR2 as SQIVND (reference sequence). The CDR3 sequence: CATTGTGGYEQYF. The CDR3, as DNA: TGTGCCACCACGGGGACAGGGGGCTACGAGCAGTACTTC.

This clone was counted between two and nine times. The chain joins TRBV6-5 to TRBJ1-2; 7 nucleotides agree with TRBD1. This CDR3 is built from 13 residues. Per the germline V gene, CDR1 is MNHEY and CDR2 is SVGAGI. J lost 8 bases, V lost 4 bases, and 7 bases had no gene match. The CDR3 region has the DNA TGTGCCAGCAGTTGGACAGGCGGACAAGGCTACACCTTC. Its protein is CASSWTGGQGYTF.

There are a few counts of this clone. The genes are TRBV7-8 and TRBJ2-1, with TRBD2 matching 8 bases. The CDR3 is 15 residues long. Germline CDR1 is SGHVS and CDR2 is FQNEAQ. With 6 bases clipped from V and 12 bases from J, the junction kept 16 bases outside the gene matches. The CDR3 region has the DNA TGTGCCAGCAGTCGAACCGGGACTAGGGAGGTGGGGCAGTTCTTC. Protein: CASSRTGTREVGQFF.

This clone was counted only a few times. The chain links TRBV2 to TRBJ2-3; D remains ambiguous. In germline, CDR1 is SNHLY, CDR2 FYNNEI. The V end was cut by 3 bases, the J end by 0 bases, with 16 bases between. This CDR3 is built from 17 residues. The CDR3 reads CASSDIVVTSSTDTQYF. The CDR3 bases are TGTGCCAGCAGTGATATTGTAGTCACTTCTAGCACAGATACGCAGTATTTT.

This clone appeared a few times. The chain links TRBV7-2 to TRBJ1-3; no reliable D call. CDR1 and CDR2 from the germline V gene are SGHTA and FQGNSA. The CDR3 spans 16 residues. Trimming shortened V by 6 bases and J by 0 bases, and 15 bases separated the two germline ends. Written as DNA, the CDR3 is TGTGCCAGCAGTCCTTTTTGGCCCATCTCTGGAAACACCATATATTTT. The encoded protein is CASSPFWPISGNTIYF.

This clone was observed a few times. The chain carries TRBV30 and TRBJ2-1, with 8 bases aligning to TRBD1. Germline CDR1 GTSNPN, CDR2 SVGIG (reference sequence). V was clipped by 8 bases and J by 7 bases; unmatched bases: 4. The CDR3 loop spans 11 amino acids. The CDR3 here is CARRQGNEQFF. CDR3 nucleotide sequence: TGTGCCCGTCGACAGGGGAATGAGCAGTTCTTC.

This clone was seen a few times. The chain joins TRBV28 to TRBJ2-7, with D perhaps TRBD2 (5 bases). This CDR3 is built from 15 residues. V dropped 2 bases and J dropped 2 bases, with 13 bases sitting between them. Germline V gene sequence: CDR1 MDHEN, CDR2 SYDVKM. In nucleotides, the CDR3 is TGTGCCAGCAGTTTAGAGGGTCTCTATGCCTACGAGCAGTACTTC. It yields the protein CASSLEGLYAYEQYF. The full variable domain, rest sourced from reference TRBV28 and TRBJ2-7, is DVKVTQSSRYLVKRTGEKVFLECVQDMDHENMFWYRQDPGLGLRLIYFSYDVKMKEKGDIPEGYSVSREKKERFSLILESASTNQTSMYLCASSLEGLYAYEQYFGPGTRLTVT.

This clone occurred a few times. The chain uses TRBV5-1 and TRBJ2-3; D is perhaps TRBD1 (7 bases). V lost 5 bases and J lost 2, with 15 bases in between. Per the germline V gene, CDR1 is SGHRS and CDR2 is YFSETQ. The CDR3 has 15 amino acids. CDR3 nucleotides: TGCGCCAGCAGTTCTTCAGGGGGGCCCACAGATACGCAGTATTTT. Amino acids: CASSSSGGPTDTQYF.

In DNA form, the CDR3 reads TGCGCCAGCGGAGGCTGGGGGGGCCGGACTGAAGCTTTCTTT. Its translation is CASGGWGGRTEAFF. This chain uses TRBV4-1 with TRBJ1-1, with D possibly being TRBD1 (6 bases). V lost 8 bases to trimming and J lost 5 bases, with 18 bases between them. The germline V gene has CDR1 MGHRA and CDR2 YSYEKL. This CDR3 contains 14 residues.

This clone was detected a few times. J is TRBJ2-2 and V is TRBV25-1; 9 bases align to TRBD2. The germline gives CDR1 MGHDK, CDR2 SYGVNS. With V trimmed by 0 bases and J by 3 bases, 8 bases remained unmatched. The CDR3 is 18 residues long. CDR3 DNA: TGTGCCAGCAGTGAATACGAGCTAGCGGGAAGGGACACCGGGGAGCTGTTTTTT. This codes for CASSEYELAGRDTGELFF.

This clone showed up many times. This chain links TRBV27 with TRBJ2-7; 8 bases are a match to TRBD2. The length of the CDR3 is 14 residues. The germline V gene has CDR1 MNHEY and CDR2 SMNVEV (reference sequence). The trim removed 8 bases at V and 4 bases at J, leaving 10 bases unmatched. The CDR3: CASLRHSGSYEQYF. The CDR3, as DNA: TGTGCCAGCCTCCGCCACAGCGGGAGTTACGAGCAGTACTTC.

The V and J genes are TRBV28 and TRBJ1-2; 7 bases line up with TRBD1. The ends lost 7 bases at V and 1 base at J; junction bases unmatched: 9. Germline CDR1 and CDR2: MDHEN and SYDVKM. The CDR3 runs 15 residues. CDR3 amino acids: CASTPGGTVNYGYTF. The CDR3 DNA sequence: TGTGCCAGCACCCCGGGTGGGACAGTTAACTATGGCTACACCTTC.

The V gene is TRBV9, the J gene TRBJ2-3; weak D call: TRBD2 (6 bases). This CDR3 region has 15 residues. CDR1 and CDR2 (germline): SGDLS, YYNGEE. Trimming cost V 2 bases and J 0 bases, with 10 bases left between them. The CDR3 bases are TGTGCCAGCAGCGTTCGACTAGTTAGCACAGATACGCAGTATTTT. Amino acid sequence: CASSVRLVSTDTQYF.

This clone showed up just a few times. The rearrangement joins TRBV6-1 to TRBJ2-1; TRBD2 matches 8 bases. The germline gives CDR1 MNHNS, CDR2 SASEGT. After removal of 7 bases from V and 4 bases from J, the junction contained 3 bases not matched to a gene. The CDR3 is 13 amino acids. The CDR3 spells CASIPSGYNEQFF. CDR3 DNA sequence: TGTGCCAGCATCCCTAGCGGGTACAATGAGCAGTTCTTC.

This clone was seen a handful of times. The chain links TRBV6-1 to TRBJ2-5; 8 nucleotides match TRBD1. V shed 5 bases, J shed 2 bases, and the junction held 7 bases outside the gene matches. There are 15 residues in the CDR3. Germline values: CDR1 MNHNS, CDR2 SASEGT. Written as DNA, the CDR3 is TGTGCCAGCAGTCGACAGGGGTTAGGGCAAGAGACCCAGTACTTC. Encoded protein: CASSRQGLGQETQYF.

J is TRBJ2-1 and V is TRBV7-6; no clear D gene. In germline, CDR1 is SGHVS, CDR2 FNYEAQ. Trimming removed 5 bases from V and 4 bases from J, with 6 bases in between. This CDR3 has 12 amino acids. CDR3 sequence (DNA): TGTGCCAGCAGCCCTACGTACAATGAGCAGTTCTTC. It is translated as CASSPTYNEQFF.

This clone was found a few times. A junction boundary mismatches the germline segment, possibly from a read error. The chain links TRBV6-4 to TRBJ1-1; 8 nucleotides match TRBD1. CDR1 is MRHNA and CDR2 is SNTAGT in the germline V gene. This CDR3 has 13 residues. The CDR3 nucleotides are TGTGCCAGCAGCGAGACAGGGGCTGCGGAAGATTTATTT. Its protein product is CASSETGAAEDLF.

J is TRBJ2-3 and V is TRBV5-1; tentative D call: TRBD2 (6 bases). CDR1 and CDR2 from the germline V gene are SGHRS and YFSETQ. CDR3 length: 16 amino acids. Deletions cut 4 bases from V and 0 bases from J, with 15 bases between. In DNA form, the CDR3 reads TGCGCCAGCAGCCCCCGGACTACACCTAGCACAGATACGCAGTATTTT. Translation gives CASSPRTTPSTDTQYF.

Here the CDR3 DNA reads TGTGCCTGGAGTGGACGGAGCTCCTACGAGCAGTACGTC. It yields the protein CAWSGRSSYEQYV. The chain links TRBV30 to TRBJ2-7; the D is unclear. The CDR3 is 13 amino acids. Trimming removed 1 base at V and 0 bases at J, with 7 bases between. Germline loops: CDR1 GTSNPN, CDR2 SVGIG (reference sequence).

The gene calls are TRBV6-1 and TRBJ2-7, with TRBD1 matching over 11 bases. Germline loops: CDR1 MNHNS, CDR2 SASEGT. V was pared by 2 bases and J by 6 bases, with 6 bases of the junction left unmatched. The CDR3 spans 15 residues. This CDR3 is CASSERSGTGGEQYV. The CDR3 DNA follows: TGTGCCAGCAGTGAAAGATCCGGGACAGGGGGCGAGCAGTACGTC.

The CDR3 nucleotides are TGTGCCAGCAGCCGTACATCGGGAAGCTCCTACGAGCAGTACTTC. Amino acid sequence: CASSRTSGSSYEQYF. V gene TRBV7-8 combines with J gene TRBJ2-7, with a weak D call TRBD2 (5 bases). The CDR3 contains 15 residues. CDR1 SGHVS and CDR2 FQNEAQ come from the germline V gene. The V and J ends lost 5 bases and 0 bases respectively, with 14 bases between them.

This chain uses TRBV18 with TRBJ2-7, with TRBD2 identical over 7 bases. Trimming removed 3 bases from V and 2 bases from J; junction bases left unmatched: 4. The CDR3 is 14 residues long. CDR1 KGHSH and CDR2 LQKENI come from the germline V gene. CDR3 DNA: TGTGCCAGCTCACCCCCTCGGGGGGCCTACGAGCAGTACTTC. Translation: CASSPPRGAYEQYF.

The chain uses TRBV4-2 and TRBJ1-6; no definite D call. The CDR3 covers 15 residues. Trimming stripped 0 bases from V and 8 bases from J, with 11 bases between. The germline V gene encodes CDR1 LGHNA and CDR2 YNFKEQ. The CDR3 bases are TGTGCCAGCAGCCAAGAACGCGGCAGTTATTCACCCCTCCACTTT. As protein: CASSQERGSYSPLHF.

This clone appeared a few times. This chain connects TRBV18 to TRBJ2-1; D is unclear. Looked up from germline, CDR1 is KGHSH and CDR2 is LQKENI. This CDR3 is 16 amino acids long. Trimming pared 3 bases from V and 0 bases from J, leaving 12 bases between. CDR3 DNA sequence: TGTGCCAGCTCACCTCGCCCCCGTAGCTCCTACAATGAGCAGTTCTTC. Translated: CASSPRPRSSYNEQFF. Looking up the rest from reference TRBV18 and TRBJ2-1 gives the full variable domain: NAGVMQNPRHLVRRRGQEARLRCSPMKGHSHVYWYRQLPEEGLKFMVYLQKENIIDESGMPKERFSAEFPKEGPSILRIQQVVRGDSAAYFCASSPRPRSSYNEQFFGPGTRLTVL.

Notes on this clone: This CDR3 is also generated by other DNA sequences in the sample. The rearrangement uses TRBV18 and TRBJ2-5; no clear D gene. The CDR3 sequence is 11 residues long. CDR1 is KGHSH, CDR2 LQKENI, per germline. With 3 bases removed from V and 5 bases from J, the gap between germline ends came to 4 bases. The CDR3 DNA reads TGTGCCAGCTCACCCGGGGAGACCCAGTACTTC. This gives the protein CASSPGETQYF.

The J gene is TRBJ2-1, the V gene TRBV11-3, with 7 bases lining up with TRBD1. V lost 5 bases to trimming and J lost 3 bases; unmatched junction nucleotides: 1. Germline loops: CDR1 SGHNT, CDR2 YENEEA. CDR3 size: 13 residues. The CDR3 DNA reads as TGTGCCAGCAGCCGGGACAGCTACAATGAGCAGTTCTTC. Its protein is CASSRDSYNEQFF.

The chain recombines TRBV2 with TRBJ2-5; TRBD2 is a possible D gene (7 bases). The CDR3 extends over 14 amino acids. Trimming removed 0 bases from V and 5 bases from J, with 10 bases in between. Looked up from germline, CDR1 is SNHLY and CDR2 is FYNNEI. CDR3 loop: CASSEAGGRETQYF. The CDR3 coding sequence is TGTGCCAGCAGTGAAGCGGGGGGGCGGGAGACCCAGTACTTC.

The rearrangement links TRBV5-1 to TRBJ2-3; 12 bases map to TRBD1. CDR1 and CDR2 (germline): SGHRS, YFSETQ. J was trimmed by 2 bases and V by 2 bases; bases with no gene match: 9. There are 18 residues in the CDR3. The CDR3 loop is CASSLGTGGVQNTDTQYF. The CDR3, as DNA: TGCGCCAGCAGCTTAGGGACAGGGGGCGTTCAAAACACAGATACGCAGTATTTT.

This clone has more than one count but fewer than ten. The V and J genes are TRBV10-3 and TRBJ2-1, with D uncertain. This CDR3 has 11 amino acids. CDR1 is ENHRY and CDR2 is SYGVKD in the germline V gene. The DNA of the CDR3 is TGTGTCGTTGGTGGAGAGAATGAGCAGTTCTTC. Translating gives CVVGGENEQFF.